Below are 24 T cell receptor beta chains sequenced from a single sample in a study of early T cells in non-severe SARS-CoV-2 infection. TCRdb fed the 5' RACE reads into MiXCR, producing one record per CDR3 protein. The sample has 55,000 to 75,000 distinct CDR3 sequences; roughly 8.4% are singletons. The sequenced sample consisted of whole blood. These receptors were obtained from an adult who was a healthcare worker with PCR-confirmed SARS-CoV-2 infection or an uninfected control (not recorded which).

The rearrangement joins TRBV29-1 to TRBJ2-1; 7 bases fit TRBD2. The germline CDR1 and CDR2 sequences are SQVTM and ANQGSEA. The J segment lost 9 bases and the V segment lost 5 bases, leaving 4 bases of the junction unmatched. This CDR3 contains 11 residues. CDR3: CSVLGGSEQFF. CDR3 DNA sequence: TGCAGCGTTCTGGGGGGGAGTGAGCAGTTCTTC.

At least ten counts were recorded for this clonotype. The chain uses TRBV7-6 and TRBJ2-2, with D possibly matching TRBD2 (5 bases). From germline, CDR1 is SGHVS and CDR2 FNYEAQ. CDR3 length equals 14 residues. Here the CDR3 reads CAIEGKSNTGELFF. CDR3 DNA: TGTGCTATCGAGGGCAAATCGAACACCGGGGAGCTGTTTTTT.

The V and J genes are TRBV28 and TRBJ1-6, with 7 positions matching TRBD1. The CDR3 sequence is 15 residues long. Per the germline V gene, CDR1 is MDHEN and CDR2 is SYDVKM. With V trimmed by 7 bases and J by 4 bases, 7 bases remained unmatched. CDR3 sequence: CASTLLGQYNSPLHF. The DNA of the CDR3 is TGTGCCAGCACCCTCCTGGGACAGTATAATTCACCCCTCCACTTT.

The chain is built from TRBV18 and TRBJ1-1; TRBD1 agrees at 9 bases. The junction had 2 bases not matched to a gene; V was cut back by 2 bases and J by 4 bases. From germline, CDR1 is KGHSH and CDR2 LQKENI. The CDR3 has 14 residues. In nucleotides, the CDR3 is TGTGCCAGCTCACCAGACAGGGGGAGCACTGAAGCTTTCTTT. Amino acid sequence: CASSPDRGSTEAFF.

The V call is TRBV24-1, the J call TRBJ2-2, with 8 bases fitting TRBD1. The CDR3 spans 19 residues. The V and J ends lost 5 bases and 0 bases, in that order; junction bases with no gene match: 13. CDR1 and CDR2 from the germline V gene are KGHDR and SFDVKD. CDR3 region: CATSGPRTGKGSNTGELFF. In DNA, the CDR3 is TGTGCCACCAGTGGCCCTCGGACAGGGAAAGGTTCGAACACCGGGGAGCTGTTTTTT.

This clonotype was recorded only once. The V and J genes are TRBV29-1 and TRBJ2-3; D is unresolved. V was trimmed by 5 bases and J by 0 bases, leaving 0 bases between them. Germline values: CDR1 SQVTM, CDR2 ANQGSEA. This CDR3 comprises 10 residues. The CDR3 sequence: CSVSTDTQYF. The DNA for the CDR3 is TGCAGCGTTAGCACAGATACGCAGTATTTT.

This clonotype was recorded at least ten times. This sequence joins TRBV10-3 and TRBJ2-1, with 15 bases aligning to TRBD2. Germline V gene data show CDR1 as ENHRY and CDR2 as SYGVKD. V was clipped by 2 bases and J by 7 bases; unmatched bases: 12. The CDR3 has 19 residues. CDR3 sequence: CAISETGTSGRPGRNEQFF. The DNA of the CDR3 is TGTGCCATCAGTGAGACCGGGACTAGCGGGAGGCCGGGAAGAAATGAGCAGTTCTTC.

In this sample, this clonotype turned up many times. The chain has TRBV20-1 and TRBJ2-1; TRBD2 matches 12 bases. The CDR3 sequence is 15 residues long. V shed 5 bases and J 6 bases; nucleotides not matched to a gene: 8. The germline gives CDR1 DFQATT, CDR2 SNEGSKA (reference sequence). Written as DNA, the CDR3 is TGCAGTGCTTATAGGGCTAGCGGGAGGGCCAATGAGCAGTTCTTC. Translation: CSAYRASGRANEQFF.

This clonotype was detected many times. The chain couples TRBV28 to TRBJ1-6; 9 positions match TRBD1. Trimming at V came to 5 bases and at J to 5 bases, leaving 7 bases not matched to a gene. The CDR3 contains 16 residues. CDR1 is MDHEN, CDR2 SYDVKM, per germline. CDR3 loop: CASSLRGQGNNSPLHF. CDR3 bases: TGTGCCAGCAGTCTCCGGGGACAGGGCAATAATTCACCCCTCCACTTT.

At least ten counts were recorded for this clonotype. The rearrangement joins TRBV25-1 to TRBJ2-2, with D possibly matching TRBD2 (6 bases). There are 16 residues in the CDR3. Trimming took off 1 base at V and 3 bases at J, with 12 bases between the two ends. Germline V gene lookup returns CDR1 MGHDK and CDR2 SYGVNS. The DNA for the CDR3 is TGTGCCAGCAGTGAATCCCGGGAGCTGCACACCGGGGAGCTGTTTTTT. Its translation is CASSESRELHTGELFF.

The chain is built from TRBV28 and TRBJ1-1; TRBD1 is a possible D gene (6 bases). The CDR3 has 14 residues. The germline CDR1 and CDR2 sequences are MDHEN and SYDVKM. Trimming shortened V by 6 bases and J by 2 bases, and 13 bases separated the two germline ends. Written as DNA, the CDR3 is TGTGCCAGCAGGGTAGGGGGGCTAAACACTGAAGCTTTCTTT. Its translation is CASRVGGLNTEAFF.

This clonotype came up many times. The J gene is TRBJ2-2, the V gene TRBV2, with no clear D. V lost 4 bases, J lost 4 bases, and 7 bases lay in between. The CDR3 sequence is 13 residues long. The V gene's germline CDR1 is SNHLY and CDR2 FYNNEI. CDR3 protein: CASSGGSTGELFF. The CDR3 nucleotides read TGTGCCAGCAGTGGAGGAAGCACCGGGGAGCTGTTTTTT.

At least ten counts were recorded for this clonotype. The chain joins TRBV29-1 to TRBJ2-3, with 9 bases fitting TRBD1. Germline CDR1 reads SQVTM; CDR2 reads ANQGSEA. V trimming: 0 bases; J trimming: 1 base; junction bases outside the gene matches: 8. The CDR3 is made up of 17 amino acids. CDR3 sequence reads: CSVEDMGQGGGTDTQYF. The DNA for the CDR3 is TGCAGCGTTGAAGATATGGGACAGGGAGGGGGCACAGATACGCAGTATTTT.

In its sample, this clonotype is medium-sized (0.01 to 0.1%). The chain uses TRBV30 and TRBJ2-6; D is perhaps TRBD2 (6 bases). The CDR3 runs to 14 residues. With 7 bases removed from V and 3 bases from J, the gap between germline ends came to 13 bases. Germline loops: CDR1 GTSNPN, CDR2 SVGIG (reference sequence). Written as DNA, the CDR3 is TGTGCCTCTCGAGGAGGGGTTGGGGCCAACGTCCTGACTTTC. It specifies CASRGGVGANVLTF. Variable domain in full (rest from reference TRBV30 and TRBJ2-6): SQTIHQWPATLVQPVGSPLSLECTVEGTSNPNLYWYRQAAGRGLQLLFYSVGIGQISSEVPQNLSASRPQDRQFILSSKKLLLSDSGFYLCASRGGVGANVLTFGAGSRLTVL.

The chain has TRBV6-4 and TRBJ2-1, with a tentative D call TRBD2 (6 bases). The length of the CDR3 is 15 residues. CDR1 is MRHNA and CDR2 is SNTAGT in the germline V gene. V was clipped by 3 bases and J by 0 bases, with 9 bases between them. The CDR3 bases are TGTGCCAGCAGTGAACGGGGGAGCTCCTACAATGAGCAGTTCTTC. Encoded protein: CASSERGSSYNEQFF.

The sample holds many counts of this clonotype. The V and J genes are TRBV29-1 and TRBJ2-4, with D perhaps TRBD1 (5 bases). The germline gives CDR1 SQVTM, CDR2 ANQGSEA. The CDR3 totals 13 residues. Trimming removed 7 bases from V and 6 bases from J, with 16 bases in between. Here the CDR3 reads CSASQGGINIQYF. The CDR3 coding sequence is TGCAGCGCCTCCCAGGGCGGTATAAACATTCAGTACTTC.

The J gene is TRBJ1-6, the V gene TRBV12-3 or TRBV12-4; possible D gene TRBD1, 6 bases. The CDR3 runs 15 residues. Trimming took 5 bases from V and 8 from J, leaving 16 bases between them. CDR3 residues: CASSPFGGGYSPLHF. The CDR3 coding sequence is TGTGCCAGCAGTCCATTTGGCGGGGGCTATTCACCCCTCCACTTT.

The table lists this clonotype with many counts. The chain employs TRBV5-1 and TRBJ1-6; 7 bases map to TRBD1. This CDR3 region has 16 residues. The V gene's germline CDR1 is SGHRS and CDR2 YFSETQ. V shed 4 bases and J 8 bases; nucleotides not matched to a gene: 12. The CDR3, as DNA: TGCGCCAGCAGCCTCGATCGTGGCAGGGGGTATTCACCCCTCCACTTT. Protein product: CASSLDRGRGYSPLHF.

This clonotype was counted a few times. The chain recombines TRBV2 with TRBJ2-1, with D hard to call. The CDR3 consists of 13 residues. Germline CDR1 is SNHLY and CDR2 is FYNNEI. V was shortened by 9 bases and J by 0 bases, with 9 bases between the two germline ends. CDR3 in DNA: TGTGCCAGAGCGTCCAGCTCCTACAATGAGCAGTTCTTC. Its translation is CARASSSYNEQFF.

This chain joins TRBV3-1 and TRBJ2-1; 12 bases line up with TRBD2. This CDR3 has 18 amino acids. The V gene end was trimmed by 5 bases and the J gene end by 4 bases; junction bases not matched to a gene: 12. Germline V gene lookup returns CDR1 LGHDT and CDR2 YNNKEL (reference sequence). CDR3 sequence reads: CASSGGLAGRPVYNEQFF. The CDR3 nucleotides read TGTGCCAGCAGCGGTGGACTAGCGGGACGTCCCGTATACAATGAGCAGTTCTTC.

The chain combines TRBV11-2 with TRBJ1-3; D is ambiguous. The length of the CDR3 is 15 residues. Per germline, CDR1 SGHAT and CDR2 FQNNGV. Trimming took off 2 bases at V and 4 bases at J, with 12 bases between the two ends. The CDR3 loop is CASSLTAGRGNTIYF. The CDR3 DNA is TGTGCCAGCAGCTTAACGGCAGGAAGAGGAAACACCATATATTTT.

This clonotype was counted a few times. The chain uses TRBV20-1 and TRBJ2-2, with D perhaps TRBD2 (6 bases). The CDR3 loop spans 14 amino acids. The V gene lost 2 bases and the J gene lost 2 bases, with 9 bases spanning the gap. Germline lookup yields CDR1 DFQATT and CDR2 SNEGSKA (reference sequence). The chain's CDR3 is CSARPGLNTGELFF. Written as DNA, the CDR3 is TGCAGTGCTAGACCGGGACTTAACACCGGGGAGCTGTTTTTT.

This sequence joins TRBV6-7 and TRBJ1-2, with D hard to call. TRBV6-7 is an open reading frame, and its role is uncertain. The CDR3 extends over 14 amino acids. Trimming stripped 2 bases from V and 6 bases from J, with 13 bases between. Written as DNA, the CDR3 is TGTGCCAGCAGTTACCCCTCCCGGGGAAATGGCTACACCTTC. This codes for CASSYPSRGNGYTF.

The chain couples TRBV6-6 to TRBJ2-7; the D is unclear. Germline CDR1 is MNHNY and CDR2 is SVGAGI (reference sequence). This CDR3 spans 12 amino acids. The V end was cut by 6 bases, the J end by 2 bases, with 8 bases between. The CDR3: CASSRGTYEQYF. CDR3 nucleotides: TGTGCCAGCAGCCGAGGCACCTACGAGCAGTACTTC.